These 14 T cell receptor beta chains were sequenced from one sample in a study of CD8+ T cells in alopecia areata. Following RNA extraction, reverse transcription yielded cDNA that acted as the sequencing template. The repertoire was sequenced with immunoSEQ multiplex PCR; TCRdb's copy has only in-frame clones and lacks some. The sample lists some 150,000 clones, roughly 60% seen once, with around 15% in the top ten. Treatment in this sample: oral pan-JAK inhibitor, 5-10 mg twice daily. The material was CD4+ T cells sorted from blood, obtained at week 56, from a patient treated with tofacitinib. The receptors were gathered from a human donor with alopecia areata.

This clone was observed a handful of times. This sequence joins TRBV5-1 and TRBJ2-5; D is perhaps TRBD1 (6 bases). The germline CDR1 and CDR2 sequences are SGHRS and YFSETQ. This CDR3 is 16 amino acids long. V lost 2 bases, J lost 5 bases, and 19 bases lay in between. The CDR3 DNA sequence: TGCGCCAGCAGCTTCCGGGACACCGACCTGGGGGAGACCCAGTACTTC. Residues: CASSFRDTDLGETQYF.

This clone has a handful of counts. Germline and junction disagree at one end, which may indicate a read error. Here the CDR3 reads CSVEGPLPGTQYF. The CDR3 DNA reads TGCAGCGTCGAAGGGCCCCTCCCAGGGACCCAGTACTTC. The chain has TRBV29-1 and TRBJ2-5; D not certain. Germline V CDR1 and CDR2: SQVTM, ANQGSEA. The CDR3 contains 13 residues.

The chain couples TRBV29-1 to TRBJ1-1, with 8 bases aligning to TRBD1. This CDR3 region has 13 residues. Germline V gene sequence: CDR1 SQVTM, CDR2 ANQGSEA. V lost 0 bases, J lost 8 bases, and 5 bases stayed unmatched. The CDR3 DNA reads TGCAGCGTTGAAGAAGGGACAGGAGACGAAGCTTTCTTT. It specifies CSVEEGTGDEAFF. The full variable domain, with the rest looked up from reference TRBV29-1 and TRBJ1-1, is SAVISQKPSRDICQRGTSLTIQCQVDSQVTMMFWYRQQPGQSLTLIATANQGSEATYESGFVIDKFPISRPNLTFSTLTVSNMSPEDSSIYLCSVEEGTGDEAFFGQGTRLTVV.

V and J are TRBV5-6 and TRBJ2-7; weak D call: TRBD2 (6 bases). Trimming removed 4 bases at V and 3 bases at J, with 14 bases between. The CDR3 runs to 14 residues. CDR1 is SGHDT and CDR2 is YYEEEE in the germline V gene. The CDR3 nucleotides read TGTGCCAGCAGCCCGCGAGGAGGGAGCTACGAGCAGTACTTC. Its translation: CASSPRGGSYEQYF.

The chain is built from TRBV5-1 and TRBJ1-2; perhaps TRBD1 as D (5 bases). CDR3 length: 13 residues. Looked up from germline, CDR1 is SGHRS and CDR2 is YFSETQ. Between the trimmed V and J ends, which lost 4 bases and 8 bases, there was a span of 15 bases. CDR3 sequence: CASSITGTGGYTF. The CDR3 region has the DNA TGCGCCAGCAGCATAACCGGGACGGGCGGCTACACCTTC.

The chain has TRBV19 and TRBJ1-1; D ambiguous. Germline loops: CDR1 LNHDA, CDR2 SQIVND (reference sequence). V was pared by 2 bases and J by 4 bases, with 8 bases between. The CDR3 has 13 residues. In nucleotides, the CDR3 is TGTGCCAGTAGTATAACGGTGGGCACTGAAGCTTTCTTT. Encoded protein: CASSITVGTEAFF.

This clone appeared a few times. The same CDR3 is also encoded by other DNA sequences in this sample. The chain is built from TRBV29-1 and TRBJ1-1; D remains ambiguous. V gave up 4 bases and J gave up 0 bases, with 9 bases separating them. The CDR3 totals 13 residues. CDR1 and CDR2 from the germline V gene are SQVTM and ANQGSEA. The CDR3 sequence is CSVVKVLNTEAFF. CDR3 nucleotides: TGCAGCGTTGTGAAGGTTCTGAACACTGAAGCTTTCTTT.

The chain combines TRBV27 with TRBJ2-5, with D perhaps given as TRBD1 or TRBD2 (5 bases each). Between the trimmed V and J ends, which lost 3 bases and 4 bases, there was a span of 9 bases. Per the germline V gene, CDR1 is MNHEY and CDR2 is SMNVEV (reference sequence). The CDR3 runs to 13 residues. The DNA of the CDR3 is TGTGCCAGCAGTTTGTGGGACGGAGAGACCCAGTACTTC. Amino acid sequence: CASSLWDGETQYF.

The chain employs TRBV7-9 and TRBJ2-2, with 8 bases that match TRBD1. CDR3 size: 15 residues. Trimming removed 5 bases from V and 4 bases from J; junction bases left unmatched: 6. Looked up from germline, CDR1 is SEHNR and CDR2 is FQNEAQ (reference sequence). In nucleotides, the CDR3 is TGTGCCAGCAGCGTCCGACAGGGGATCACCGGGGAGCTGTTTTTT. Translation gives CASSVRQGITGELFF.

The chain is built from TRBV6-1 and TRBJ1-2, with D maybe TRBD1 (5 bases). The CDR3 is 15 amino acids. V dropped 4 bases and J dropped 6 bases, with 18 bases sitting between them. The germline V gene has CDR1 MNHNS and CDR2 SASEGT. CDR3 sequence reads: CASSVGGRVFDGYTF. For the CDR3, the DNA is TGTGCCAGCAGTGTAGGTGGCAGGGTATTTGATGGCTACACCTTC.

This clone was seen a few times. The gene calls are TRBV6-1 and TRBJ1-5; D gene ambiguous. Trimming cost V 1 base and J 5 bases, with 9 bases left between them. Germline V gene data show CDR1 as MNHNS and CDR2 as SASEGT. The CDR3 sequence is 14 residues long. CDR3 DNA sequence: TGTGCCAGCAGTGAAGGGGCAGCGTATCAGCCCCAGCATTTT. It is translated as CASSEGAAYQPQHF.

The rearrangement joins TRBV5-6 to TRBJ2-3; no clear D. The CDR3 is 13 amino acids. Trimming shortened V by 4 bases and J by 5 bases, and 11 bases separated the two germline ends. CDR1 and CDR2 from the germline V gene are SGHDT and YYEEEE. The CDR3 nucleotides read TGTGCCAGCAGCGCCGGTGGTCTAGATACGCAGTATTTT. It specifies CASSAGGLDTQYF. The full variable domain, with the rest looked up from reference TRBV5-6 and TRBJ2-3, is DAGVTQSPTHLIKTRGQQVTLRCSPKSGHDTVSWYQQALGQGPQFIFQYYEEEERQRGNFPDRFSGHQFPNYSSELNVNALLLGDSALYLCASSAGGLDTQYFGPGTRLTVL.

This sequence joins TRBV4-2 and TRBJ1-5; weak D call: TRBD1 (6 bases). The CDR3 covers 17 residues. The germline gives CDR1 LGHNA, CDR2 YNFKEQ. Trimming removed 0 bases from V and 0 bases from J, with 12 bases in between. CDR3 sequence (DNA): TGTGCCAGCAGCCAAGAAGCTGGACAGACTAGCAATCAGCCCCAGCATTTT. Translated, it gives CASSQEAGQTSNQPQHF.

The chain employs TRBV7-8 and TRBJ2-5; 8 bases align to TRBD1. Germline V gives CDR1 SGHVS, CDR2 FQNEAQ. The trim removed 3 bases at V and 6 bases at J, leaving 9 bases unmatched. The length of the CDR3 is 15 residues. CDR3 sequence reads: CASSFTRTGLKTQYF. For the CDR3, the DNA is TGTGCCAGCAGCTTCACCCGGACAGGGTTAAAGACCCAGTACTTC. The variable domain in full, with the rest retrieved from reference TRBV7-8 and TRBJ2-5, is GAGVSQSPRYKVAKRGQDVALRCDPISGHVSLFWYQQALGQGPEFLTYFQNEAQLDKSGLPSDRFFAERPEGSVSTLKIQRTQQEDSAVYLCASSFTRTGLKTQYFGPGTRLLVL.